This record concerns one TCR beta chain sequence. Its binding antigen is unknown. Per-base quality was not reported, and no clone a single base away is much larger than it. This sample was taken from a study of T cell changes during pregnancy in multiple sclerosis (dated by TCRdb to about 2019). Context from the whole study: In women with multiple sclerosis, the researchers looked at how the T cell repertoire shifted as pregnancy progressed.

To prepare the library, the immunoSEQ multiplex PCR assay was applied. This is the immuneACCESS table as TCRdb keeps it, with only in-frame sequences that have V and J called. A part of the clones is gone; compared with another copy, unresolved V genes explain less than half, and the rest is unexplained. The sample table records fewer than 40,000 clones; roughly 90% of these occur just once. The top ten constitute around 0.4% of the sample. The CDR1 and CDR2 encoded by the germline V gene are SGDLS and YYNGEE. The CDR3 sequence holds 15 residues, the cysteine and phenylalanine included. Left in the record is the CDR3 DNA by itself, 45 bases read in frame from the first base. The junction shows trimming of 0 bases on V and 4 bases on J, plus 14 bases between the germline ends.

The rearrangement joined TRBV9 to TRBJ2-7, and perhaps TRBD2 as D gene, on 6 matching bases. The clonotype comes from a female donor in good health, enrolled as a control in a pregnancy study. The source was CD4+ T cells from peripheral blood mononuclear cells, collected in the second trimester of pregnancy. The CDR3 protein: CASSVEALGGYEQYF. The DNA sequence reads TGTGCCAGCAGCGTAGAGGCCCTGGGGGGTTACGAGCAGTACTTC. Extended through the reference TRBV9 and TRBJ2-7 proteins, this CDR3 yields the full variable domain: DSGVTQTPKHLITATGQRVTLRCSPRSGDLSVYWYQQSLDQGLQFLIQYYNGEERAKGNILERFSAQQFPDLHSELNLSSLELGDSALYFCASSVEALGGYEQYFGPGTRLTVT.